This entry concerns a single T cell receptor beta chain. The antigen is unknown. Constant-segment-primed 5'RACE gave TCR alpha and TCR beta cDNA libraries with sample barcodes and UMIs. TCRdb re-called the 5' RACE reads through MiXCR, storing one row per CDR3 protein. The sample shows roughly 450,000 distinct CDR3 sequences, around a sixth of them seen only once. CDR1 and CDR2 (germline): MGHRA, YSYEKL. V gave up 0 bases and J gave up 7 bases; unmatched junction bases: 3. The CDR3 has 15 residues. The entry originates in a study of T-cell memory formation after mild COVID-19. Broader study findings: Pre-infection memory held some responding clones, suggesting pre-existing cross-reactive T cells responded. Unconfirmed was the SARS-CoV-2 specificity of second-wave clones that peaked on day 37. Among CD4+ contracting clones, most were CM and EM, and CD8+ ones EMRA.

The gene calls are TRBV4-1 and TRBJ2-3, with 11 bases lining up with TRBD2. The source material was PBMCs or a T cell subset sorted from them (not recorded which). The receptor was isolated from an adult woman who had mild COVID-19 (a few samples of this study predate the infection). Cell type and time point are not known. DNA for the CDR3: TGCGCCAGCAGCCAAGAGCTAGCGGGGGGATATACGCAGTATTTT. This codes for CASSQELAGGYTQYF.